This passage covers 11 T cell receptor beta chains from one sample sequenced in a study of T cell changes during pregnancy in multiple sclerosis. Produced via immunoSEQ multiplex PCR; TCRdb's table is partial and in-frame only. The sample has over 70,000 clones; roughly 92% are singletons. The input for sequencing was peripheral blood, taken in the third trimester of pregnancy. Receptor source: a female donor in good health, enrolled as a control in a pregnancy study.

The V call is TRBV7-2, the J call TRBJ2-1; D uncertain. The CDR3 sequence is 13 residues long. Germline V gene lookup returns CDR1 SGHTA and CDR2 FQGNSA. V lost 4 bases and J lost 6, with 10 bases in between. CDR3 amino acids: CASSSSGGNEQFF. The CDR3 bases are TGTGCCAGCAGCTCTTCGGGTGGCAATGAGCAGTTCTTC.

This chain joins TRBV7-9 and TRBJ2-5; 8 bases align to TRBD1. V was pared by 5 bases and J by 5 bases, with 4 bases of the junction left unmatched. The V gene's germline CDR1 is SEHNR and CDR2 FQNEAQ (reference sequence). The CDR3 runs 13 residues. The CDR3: CASSGTGWETQYF. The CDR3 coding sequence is TGTGCCAGCAGCGGGACAGGTTGGGAGACCCAGTACTTC.

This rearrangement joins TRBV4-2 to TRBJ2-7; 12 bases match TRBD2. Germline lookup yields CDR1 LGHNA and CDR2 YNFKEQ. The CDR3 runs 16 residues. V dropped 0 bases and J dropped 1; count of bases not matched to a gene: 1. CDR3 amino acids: CASSQEGTSGSYEQYF. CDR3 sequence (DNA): TGTGCCAGCAGCCAAGAGGGGACTAGCGGGTCCTACGAGCAGTACTTC.

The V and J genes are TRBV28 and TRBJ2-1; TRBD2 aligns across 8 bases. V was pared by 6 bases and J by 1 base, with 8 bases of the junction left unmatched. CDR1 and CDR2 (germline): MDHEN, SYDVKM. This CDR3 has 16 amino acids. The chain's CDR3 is CASSLHSGASYNEQFF. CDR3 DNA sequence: TGTGCCAGCAGCCTCCATAGCGGGGCGTCCTACAATGAGCAGTTCTTC.

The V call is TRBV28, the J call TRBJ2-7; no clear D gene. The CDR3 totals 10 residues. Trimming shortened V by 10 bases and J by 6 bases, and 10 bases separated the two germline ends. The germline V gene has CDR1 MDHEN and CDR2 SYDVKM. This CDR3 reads CATSNFEQYF. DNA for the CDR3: TGTGCCACCTCCAACTTCGAGCAGTACTTC.

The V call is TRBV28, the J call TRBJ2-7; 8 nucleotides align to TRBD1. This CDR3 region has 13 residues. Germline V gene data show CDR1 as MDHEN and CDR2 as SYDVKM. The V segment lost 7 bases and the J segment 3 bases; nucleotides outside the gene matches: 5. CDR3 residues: CASTPDRDYEQYF. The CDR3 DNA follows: TGTGCCAGCACCCCGGACAGGGACTACGAGCAGTACTTC.

The CDR3 DNA reads TGTGCCAGCAGCCAAGATCTATTGGCGGGGGTCTACAATGAGCAGTTCTTC. Amino acids: CASSQDLLAGVYNEQFF. This chain uses TRBV14 with TRBJ2-1, with 7 bases that match TRBD2. Germline trimming cut 0 bases from V and 3 bases from J; bases unmatched to any gene: 8. The CDR3 contains 17 residues. Looked up from germline, CDR1 is SGHDN and CDR2 is FVKESK. Filled out from reference TRBV14 and TRBJ2-1, the complete variable domain reads EAGVTQFPSHSVIEKGQTVTLRCDPISGHDNLYWYRRVMGKEIKFLLHFVKESKQDESGMPNNRFLAERTGGTYSTLKVQPAELEDSGVYFCASSQDLLAGVYNEQFFGPGTRLTVL.

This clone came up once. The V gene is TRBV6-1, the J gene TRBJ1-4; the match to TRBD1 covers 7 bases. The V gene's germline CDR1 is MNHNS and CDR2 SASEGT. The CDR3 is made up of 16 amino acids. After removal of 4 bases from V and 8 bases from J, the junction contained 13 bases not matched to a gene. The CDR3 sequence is CASSAKGTASNEKLFF. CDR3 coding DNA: TGTGCCAGCAGTGCGAAAGGGACAGCCTCCAACGAAAAACTGTTTTTT.

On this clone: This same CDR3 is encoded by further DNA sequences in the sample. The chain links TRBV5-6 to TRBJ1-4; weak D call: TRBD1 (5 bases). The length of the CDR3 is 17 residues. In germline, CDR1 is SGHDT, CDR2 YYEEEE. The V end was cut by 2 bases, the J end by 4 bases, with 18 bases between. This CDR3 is CASSLLSSGDDNEKLFF. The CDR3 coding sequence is TGTGCCAGCAGCTTACTATCTTCGGGGGACGATAATGAAAAACTGTTTTTT.

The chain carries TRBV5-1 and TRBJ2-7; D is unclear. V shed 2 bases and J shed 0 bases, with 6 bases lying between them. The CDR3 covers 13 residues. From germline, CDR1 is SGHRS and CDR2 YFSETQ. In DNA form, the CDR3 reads TGCGCCAGCAGCTTTTCCAGCTCCTACGAGCAGTACTTC. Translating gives CASSFSSSYEQYF.

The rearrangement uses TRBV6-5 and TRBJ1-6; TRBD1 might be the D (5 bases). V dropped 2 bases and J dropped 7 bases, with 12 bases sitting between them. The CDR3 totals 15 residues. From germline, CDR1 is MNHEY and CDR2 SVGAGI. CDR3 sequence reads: CASSYVIKGNSPLHF. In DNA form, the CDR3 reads TGTGCCAGCAGTTACGTGATAAAGGGGAATTCACCCCTCCACTTT.